This TCR beta chain appears in the sequencing data of a study of blood T cells in healthy people across ages. The CDR3 spans 16 residues. With V trimmed by 6 bases and J by 4 bases, 9 bases remained unmatched. The germline gives CDR1 SGHNT, CDR2 YYREEE (reference sequence). A note on this clonotype: Its antigen is currently unknown.

It was with a sample-barcoded 5' primer and a J-beta primer mix that a second PCR of about 7 to 12 cycles was run. TCRdb re-analysed the 5' RACE reads in MiXCR, keeping a single row per CDR3 protein. The table lists fewer than 2,000,000 distinct CDR3 sequences, more than 35% of them singletons. Findings and caveats of the study: Both naive CD4+ cell counts and diversity were greater in long-lived donors than in aged donors. Calculation of diversity from one million T cells yielded estimates considered to be underestimates.

The chain combines TRBV5-4 with TRBJ1-6, with 8 positions matching TRBD1. Specimen: blood. The receptor's source is a human donor in good health. Here the CDR3 DNA reads TGTGCCAGCACCCTTCGACAGGGGTTTTATAATTCACCCCTCCACTTT. As protein: CASTLRQGFYNSPLHF.